This TCR beta chain was obtained from a study of beta chain features in type 1 diabetes. Regarding this clone: Its specificity is not known.

Findings and limits, study-wide: Junctions at VDJ sites from type 1 diabetes patients had fewer insertions and more deletions.

The germline V gene has CDR1 MRHNA and CDR2 SNTAGT. V gave up 3 bases and J gave up 2 bases; unmatched junction bases: 1. This CDR3 spans 15 amino acids. Isolated RNA was reverse transcribed in full, so expressed TCRB transcripts were sequenced. The method was immunoSEQ multiplex PCR; TCRdb's version includes in-frame clones alone and lacks a portion of them. The profile covers under 350,000 clones, with 8% appearing a single time and 1% taken by the ten largest. Sequenced: central memory CD4+ T cells from blood. The chain joins TRBV6-4 to TRBJ2-1; 10 bases align to TRBD2. The sequence was collected from a woman aged 18-30 years in good health. The CDR3 nucleotides are TGTGCCAGCAGTGAGGGACTAGCGACCTACAATGAGCAGTTCTTC. This translates into CASSEGLATYNEQFF.